A selection of T cell receptor beta chains follows, all from one sample in a study of Ad26.COV2.S vaccination and SARS-CoV-2 variants. Profiling relied on immunoSEQ multiplex PCR, and the TCRdb table lists in-frame clones only, not all of them. The data show around 500,000 clones, with 89% seen just once and around 1.6% held by the top ten. The sample was peripheral blood, taken in a trial of Ad26.COV2.S vaccine versus placebo. These receptors were obtained from a person aged 18-60 years who received the Ad26.COV2.S COVID-19 vaccine or a placebo. Both conserved end residues are part of each CDR3. The D gene is left open where the match is weak. Only some rows state a clone size, as once, few, many or a class for expanded clones.

V gene,clone size,D gene,J gene,CDR3 DNA,CDR3 protein
TRBV11-3,-,-,TRBJ1-6,TGTGCCAGCAGCCTTATCTCTCGTCCCCTCCACTTT,CASSLISRPLHF
TRBV19,-,-,TRBJ1-5,TGTGCCAGTCGGCTGACAGGCCGCTGGCATTTT,CASRLTGRWHF
TRBV6-6,-,-,TRBJ2-1,TGTGCCAGCAGTTTGGGGCCAACCAATGAGCAGTTCTTC,CASSLGPTNEQFF
TRBV6-1,-,-,TRBJ2-3,TGTGCCAGCAGTGAACGGAAGTTGGCAGATACGCAGTATTTT,CASSERKLADTQYF
TRBV9,few,-,TRBJ1-1,TGTGCCAGCAGCGTAGATCTAGGGAGCACTGAAGCTTTCTTT,CASSVDLGSTEAFF
TRBV24-1,-,-,TRBJ1-5,TGTGCCACCAGTGATTTAGGGCAGGTCGACCGAAATCAGCCCCAGCATTTT,CATSDLGQVDRNQPQHF
TRBV15,-,TRBD2,TRBJ2-1,TGTGCCACCAGCAGAGTGCTAGCGGGAGGTCCCTACAATGAGCAGTTCTTC,CATSRVLAGGPYNEQFF
TRBV5-1,-,-,TRBJ1-1,TGCGCCAGCAGCTTGGAGGGGGGCGCAAAGCGGAACACTGAAGCTTTCTTT,CASSLEGGAKRNTEAFF
TRBV7-9,-,TRBD1,TRBJ2-1,TGTGCCAGCAGCTCCTCGGGACAGATGTTGGGCTACAATGAGCAGTTCTTC,CASSSSGQMLGYNEQFF
TRBV20-1,-,TRBD2,TRBJ2-3,TGCAGTGCTAGTTTGCCGACTAGCGGGGCAGATACGCAGTATTTT,CSASLPTSGADTQYF
TRBV27,-,TRBD1,TRBJ2-1,TGTGCCAGCAGGCGAATCGGGACAGGGGATCTCACTAACCCGGAAAATGAGCAGTTCTTC,CASRRIGTGDLTNPENEQFF
TRBV29-1,-,TRBD1,TRBJ1-4,TGCAGCGTTGCTACGACAGGGAATGAAAAACTGTTTTTT,CSVATTGNEKLFF
TRBV2,once,-,TRBJ1-6,TGTGCCAGCAGTGAAGAATTAAATTCACCCCTCCACTTT,CASSEELNSPLHF
TRBV28,-,TRBD1,TRBJ1-1,TGTGCCAGCACTAGCGGAGGACAGGGGAACACTGAAGCTTTCTTT,CASTSGGQGNTEAFF
TRBV24-1,-,TRBD2,TRBJ2-3,TGTGCCACTAGTGGCCCTAGCGGAACTAGCACAGATACGCAGTATTTT,CATSGPSGTSTDTQYF
TRBV19,-,-,TRBJ2-7,TGTGCCAGTAGTATCTCAGATCGGACAGTAGGAGAGCAGTACTTC,CASSISDRTVGEQYF
TRBV2,-,-,TRBJ2-7,TGTGCCAGCAGACCCGGGGACGGGGGTAAGGGACGGCACTTC,CASRPGDGGKGRHF
TRBV6-5,-,-,TRBJ1-1,TGTGCCAGCAGCGACCACCACCACGCCCGTGAAGCTTTCTTT,CASSDHHHAREAFF
TRBV6-6,-,-,TRBJ1-1,TGTGCCAGCAGTTACCTCCCGACGGCGAACACTGAAGCTTTCTTT,CASSYLPTANTEAFF
TRBV18,few,-,TRBJ1-1,TGTGCCAGCTCTCCTGGACAGCAAAACACTGAAGCTTTCTTT,CASSPGQQNTEAFF
TRBV29-1,-,-,TRBJ1-1,TGCAGCGCTCCCTCCAGCCAGGGAACTGAAGCTTTCTTT,CSAPSSQGTEAFF
TRBV27,-,-,TRBJ2-3,TGTGCCAGCGGCCTACTAATGGATACGCAGTATTTT,CASGLLMDTQYF
TRBV6-4,-,-,TRBJ2-7,TGTGCCAGCAGTGACCCGAGGGACGTCCCCTACGAGCAGTACTTC,CASSDPRDVPYEQYF
TRBV29-1,-,TRBD2,TRBJ2-1,TGCAGCGTTGCAGCGGGATCGGTGCAGTTCTTC,CSVAAGSVQFF
TRBV14,-,TRBD1,TRBJ1-6,TGTGCCAGCAGCCAATCTCCACTCGGGACAGGGCGATATAATTCACCCCTCCACTTT,CASSQSPLGTGRYNSPLHF
TRBV18,-,-,TRBJ1-1,TGTGCCAGCTCACAGGGGAAGGGGAACACTGAAGCTTTCTTT,CASSQGKGNTEAFF
TRBV3-1/TRBV3-2,-,TRBD2,TRBJ2-1,TGTGCCAGCAGCAATCCCGGGACTAGCGTGGGTGAGCAGTTCTTC,CASSNPGTSVGEQFF
TRBV21-1,few,-,TRBJ1-5,TGTGCCAGCAGCAAAGTGGAAAGGAGTGTTCAGCCCCAGCATTTT,CASSKVERSVQPQHF
TRBV5-1,-,TRBD2,TRBJ2-1,TGCGCCAGCAGCTCGGGACTAGCGGGAGAGGAGCAGTTCTTC,CASSSGLAGEEQFF
TRBV27,-,TRBD2,TRBJ2-3,TGTGCCAGCAGTTCCTTAGCGGGAAGGGGAACAGATACGCAGTATTTT,CASSSLAGRGTDTQYF
TRBV29-1,-,-,TRBJ1-1,TGCAGCGTTGGCCGTCCGGGACTTAAGAACACTGAAGCTTTCTTT,CSVGRPGLKNTEAFF
TRBV7-9,-,-,TRBJ1-1,TGTGCCAGCAGCTTACAGGGGCCGAACACTGAAGCTTTCTTT,CASSLQGPNTEAFF
TRBV6-5,once,-,TRBJ1-6,TGTGCCAGCATCCTCCGGCACTATAATTCACCCCTCCACTTT,CASILRHYNSPLHF
TRBV27,-,-,TRBJ1-1,TGTGCCAGCAGTTTAGAGCGGCGGAACACTGAAGCTTTCTTT,CASSLERRNTEAFF
TRBV13,-,-,TRBJ1-1,TGTGCCAGCAGCCTGACGGGGACCACTGAAGCTTTCTTT,CASSLTGTTEAFF
TRBV19,few,-,TRBJ1-2,TGTGCCAGTCTTAAATTTACGGGGGGCGCCTATGGCTACACCTTC,CASLKFTGGAYGYTF
TRBV18,-,-,TRBJ1-4,TGTGCCAGCTCACCAAGGAAGGGTACAACTAATGAAAAACTGTTTTTT,CASSPRKGTTNEKLFF
TRBV7-2,-,-,TRBJ1-2,TGTGCCAGCAGCTACACCGGGACCTACAAATATGGCTACACCTTC,CASSYTGTYKYGYTF
TRBV18,-,TRBD1,TRBJ1-2,TGTGCCAGCAAGGGACAGGGGGATGACTATGGCTACACCTTC,CASKGQGDDYGYTF
TRBV7-9,-,TRBD1,TRBJ1-1,TGTGCCAGCAGCGACCGGACAGGGGACACTGAAGCTTTCTTT,CASSDRTGDTEAFF
TRBV29-1,once,-,TRBJ2-2,TGCAGCGTTTTAGTACCGAACACCGGGGAGCTGTTTTTT,CSVLVPNTGELFF
TRBV19,-,-,TRBJ2-3,TGTGCCAGTAGTCCTGAACTTCTAGGGAACACAGATACGCAGTATTTT,CASSPELLGNTDTQYF
TRBV28,-,-,TRBJ2-6,TGTGCCAGCAGTCCGCTAGGCACATCTGGGGCCAACGTCCTGACTTTC,CASSPLGTSGANVLTF
TRBV3-1/TRBV3-2,-,TRBD2,TRBJ2-7,TGTGCCAGCAGCCCACTAGCGTCCTCCTACGAGCAGTACTTC,CASSPLASSYEQYF
TRBV28,-,TRBD2,TRBJ2-5,TGTGCCAGCAGTATGGGACTAGCGGGTCTTCAAGAGACCCAGTACTTC,CASSMGLAGLQETQYF
TRBV28,-,-,TRBJ1-1,TGTGCCAGCAGTTTTAGGGGGATCACTGAAGCTTTCTTT,CASSFRGITEAFF
TRBV6-5,-,TRBD1,TRBJ1-2,TGTGCCAGCAGTTACAATTATCTGACAGGGGAGGTTGGCTACACCTTC,CASSYNYLTGEVGYTF
TRBV29-1,-,-,TRBJ2-5,TGCAGCGGGACGGGACCGAGACAGGCCCAAGAGACCCAGTACTTC,CSGTGPRQAQETQYF
TRBV6-6,-,TRBD2,TRBJ2-1,TGTGCCAGTAAGTTTCTAGCGGCCAATGAGCAGTTCTTC,CASKFLAANEQFF
TRBV11-2,-,-,TRBJ1-2,TGTGCCAGCAGCTTAGGGCTCGGCGGTACTAACTATGGCTACACCTTC,CASSLGLGGTNYGYTF
TRBV11-2,-,-,TRBJ2-7,TGTGCCAGCAGCTTAGTGGGGACGGGGCAGAGCTCCTACGAGCAGTACTTC,CASSLVGTGQSSYEQYF
TRBV21-1,-,-,TRBJ1-6,TGTGCCAGCAGCAAAACAGGGCTGAGATCACCCCTCCACTTT,CASSKTGLRSPLHF
TRBV19,few,-,TRBJ1-5,TGTGCCAGTAGTATGTGGGACAGCAATCAGCCCCAGCATTTT,CASSMWDSNQPQHF